What follows describes a single TCR beta chain. The sample originates from a study of blood T cell repertoires in COVID-19. Study summary: The United States, Italy and Spain provided the acute and convalescent COVID-19 samples. The analysed material was cDNA or gDNA that came from T cells, B-cell-depleted T cells, or PBMCs.

The method was immunoSEQ multiplex PCR; TCRdb's version includes in-frame clones alone and lacks a portion of them. The repertoire has about 180,000 clones, roughly 77% of them found once; the top ten carry 10% to 15%. Germline V lookup: CDR1 SGHNT, CDR2 YYREEE (reference sequence). V lost 3 bases and J lost 4; bases outside the gene matches: 11. This CDR3 has 18 amino acids. Sequences were obtained from peripheral blood. The receptor comes from a woman of 80 years or more with COVID-19, enrolled during active disease. The chain carries TRBV5-4 and TRBJ2-1, with 12 bases lining up with TRBD2. The CDR3 sequence: CASSSESSGGVLYNEQFF. The CDR3 DNA reads as TGTGCCAGCAGCTCTGAATCTAGCGGGGGGGTTTTATACAATGAGCAGTTCTTC. The full variable domain, completed using reference TRBV5-4 and TRBJ2-1, is ETGVTQSPTHLIKTRGQQVTLRCSSQSGHNTVSWYQQALGQGPQFIFQYYREEENGRGNFPPRFSGLQFPNYSSELNVNALELDDSALYLCASSSESSGGVLYNEQFFGPGTRLTVL.